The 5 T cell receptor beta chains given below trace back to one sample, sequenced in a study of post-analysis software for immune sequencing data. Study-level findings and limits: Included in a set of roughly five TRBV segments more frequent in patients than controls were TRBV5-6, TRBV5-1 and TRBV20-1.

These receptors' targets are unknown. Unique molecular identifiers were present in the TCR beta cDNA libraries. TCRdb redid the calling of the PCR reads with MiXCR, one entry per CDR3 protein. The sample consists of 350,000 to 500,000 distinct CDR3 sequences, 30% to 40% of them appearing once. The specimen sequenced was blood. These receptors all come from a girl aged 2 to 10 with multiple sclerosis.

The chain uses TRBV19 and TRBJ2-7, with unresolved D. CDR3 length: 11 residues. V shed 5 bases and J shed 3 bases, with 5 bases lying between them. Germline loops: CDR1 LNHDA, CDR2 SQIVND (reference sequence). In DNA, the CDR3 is TGTGCCAGTAGTGATCTCTACGAGCAGTACTTC. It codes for CASSDLYEQYF.

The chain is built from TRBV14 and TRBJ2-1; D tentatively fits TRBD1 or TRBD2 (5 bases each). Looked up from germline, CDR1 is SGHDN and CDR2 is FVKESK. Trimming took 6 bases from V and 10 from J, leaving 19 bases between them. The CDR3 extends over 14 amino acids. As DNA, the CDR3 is TGTGCCAGCAGAACCGGGGCTTACATGGGGGAGCAGTTCTTC. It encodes CASRTGAYMGEQFF.

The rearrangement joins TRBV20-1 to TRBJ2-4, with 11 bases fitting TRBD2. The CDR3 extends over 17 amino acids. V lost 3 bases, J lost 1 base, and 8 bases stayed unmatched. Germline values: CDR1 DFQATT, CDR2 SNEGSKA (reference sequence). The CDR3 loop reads CSARDSGGAGAKNIQYF. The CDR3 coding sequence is TGCAGTGCTAGGGATAGCGGGGGGGCCGGGGCCAAAAACATTCAGTACTTC.

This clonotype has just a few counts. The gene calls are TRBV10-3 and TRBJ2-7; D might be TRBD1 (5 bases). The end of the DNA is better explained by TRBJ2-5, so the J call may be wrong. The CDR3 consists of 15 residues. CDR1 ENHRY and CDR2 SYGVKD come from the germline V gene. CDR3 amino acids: CAISEPVRGVETQYF. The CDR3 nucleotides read TGTGCCATCAGTGAGCCCGTTAGGGGCGTAGAGACCCAGTACTTC.

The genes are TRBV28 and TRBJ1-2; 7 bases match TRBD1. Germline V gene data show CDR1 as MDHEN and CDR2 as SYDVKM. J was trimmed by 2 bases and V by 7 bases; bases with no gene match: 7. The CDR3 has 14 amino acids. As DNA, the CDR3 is TGTGCCAGCACCCTGGGACAGAGGAACTATGGCTACACCTTC. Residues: CASTLGQRNYGYTF.